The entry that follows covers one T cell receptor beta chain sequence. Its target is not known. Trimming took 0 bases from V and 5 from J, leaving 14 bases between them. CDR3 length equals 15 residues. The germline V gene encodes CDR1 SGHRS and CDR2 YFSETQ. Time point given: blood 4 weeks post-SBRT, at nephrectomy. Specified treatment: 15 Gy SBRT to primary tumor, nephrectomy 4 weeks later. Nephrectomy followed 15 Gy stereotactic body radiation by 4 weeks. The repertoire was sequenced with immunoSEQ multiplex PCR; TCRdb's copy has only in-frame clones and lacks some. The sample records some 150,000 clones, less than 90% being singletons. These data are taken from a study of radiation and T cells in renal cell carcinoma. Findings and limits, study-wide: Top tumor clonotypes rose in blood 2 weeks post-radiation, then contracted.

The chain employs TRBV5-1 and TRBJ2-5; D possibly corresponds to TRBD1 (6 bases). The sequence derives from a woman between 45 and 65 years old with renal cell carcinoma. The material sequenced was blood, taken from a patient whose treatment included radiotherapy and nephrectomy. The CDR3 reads CASSLVAGETETQYF. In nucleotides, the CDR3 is TGCGCCAGCAGCTTGGTCGCAGGGGAAACGGAGACCCAGTACTTC.